These 26 T cell receptor beta chains came from one sample sequenced in a study of shared clonotypes between healthy human individuals. Libraries were prepared by immunoSEQ multiplex PCR; TCRdb keeps only in-frame clonotypes and omits some of them. The sample lists 2 million to 2.5 million clones; 85% to 95% were seen once. Sequences were obtained from naive CD4+ T cells sorted from blood. Subset described: CD45RA+ positively selected. These receptors all stem from a man younger than 35 in good health.

The chain employs TRBV5-1 and TRBJ1-5; weak D call: TRBD1 (6 bases). Trimming took off 4 bases at V and 3 bases at J, with 11 bases between the two ends. Germline lookup yields CDR1 SGHRS and CDR2 YFSETQ. This CDR3 contains 14 residues. CDR3 DNA: TGCGCCAGCAGCCCACAGGGTCTCAATCAGCCCCAGCATTTT. Amino acids: CASSPQGLNQPQHF.

The V gene is TRBV11-1, the J gene TRBJ2-3; tentative D call: TRBD1 (6 bases). V was shortened by 5 bases and J by 9 bases, with 15 bases between the two germline ends. Germline loops: CDR1 SGHAT, CDR2 FQDESV (reference sequence). CDR3 length equals 13 residues. CDR3 nucleotides: TGTGCCAGCAGCCCAGGTCAACAGGGAACGCAGTATTTT. Translating it yields CASSPGQQGTQYF.

The chain is built from TRBV20-1 and TRBJ2-1, with a tentative D call TRBD1 (6 bases). The germline CDR1 and CDR2 sequences are DFQATT and SNEGSKA (reference sequence). V gave up 7 bases and J gave up 10 bases, with 11 bases separating them. The CDR3 is 10 amino acids. In DNA form, the CDR3 reads TGCAGTGGGGACAAGGAGGAGCAGTTCTTC. Residues: CSGDKEEQFF.

Turning to this clone: Within the sample, other DNA sequences also encode this same CDR3. The rearrangement links TRBV6-6 to TRBJ1-1; maybe TRBD1 (6 bases). There are 15 residues in the CDR3. In germline, CDR1 is MNHNY, CDR2 SVGAGI (reference sequence). The V gene lost 0 bases and the J gene lost 0 bases, with 8 bases spanning the gap. The CDR3 protein is CASSYSAGVNTEAFF. Written as DNA, the CDR3 is TGTGCCAGCAGTTACTCAGCAGGGGTGAACACTGAAGCTTTCTTT.

Concerning this clone itself: The sample contains more than one DNA sequence encoding this CDR3. The chain couples TRBV5-1 to TRBJ2-7, with a tentative D call TRBD2 (6 bases). V was cut by 4 bases and J by 0 bases, with 8 bases left in between. The germline gives CDR1 SGHRS, CDR2 YFSETQ. CDR3 length: 13 amino acids. The CDR3 loop reads CASSGGSSYEQYF. The CDR3 coding sequence is TGCGCCAGCAGCGGGGGGAGCTCCTACGAGCAGTACTTC.

The CDR3 spells CAWSIHGERIGYTF. The CDR3 DNA is TGTGCCTGGAGTATTCACGGAGAGCGGATTGGCTACACCTTC. The chain carries TRBV30 and TRBJ1-2; D unclear. The V gene's germline CDR1 is GTSNPN and CDR2 SVGIG (reference sequence). CDR3 length equals 14 residues. V lost 2 bases and J 7 bases, leaving 17 bases between the germline ends.

The chain joins TRBV5-4 to TRBJ2-7; 9 positions match TRBD1. The CDR3 is made up of 13 amino acids. With V trimmed by 2 bases and J by 6 bases, 3 bases remained unmatched. Looked up from germline, CDR1 is SGHNT and CDR2 is YYREEE (reference sequence). DNA of the CDR3: TGTGCCAGCAGCTTTGGGACAGGGCCCGAGCAGTACTTC. Translating gives CASSFGTGPEQYF.

The chain couples TRBV10-1 to TRBJ1-2, with TRBD1 as a possible D gene (6 bases). Germline V gene data show CDR1 as WNHNN and CDR2 as SYGVQD (reference sequence). V was pared by 2 bases and J by 0 bases, with 10 bases between. This CDR3 region has 15 residues. CDR3 coding DNA: TGCGCCAGCAGTGAGGGGGGGACACCTAACTATGGCTACACCTTC. It yields the protein CASSEGGTPNYGYTF.

The rearrangement uses TRBV30 and TRBJ1-3, with D perhaps TRBD1 (5 bases). This CDR3 is 13 amino acids long. The germline V and J ends were trimmed by 8 bases and 3 bases, with 14 bases remaining between them. The V gene's germline CDR1 is GTSNPN and CDR2 SVGIG (reference sequence). The CDR3 DNA is TGTGCCGAGAAAGAGGGGAGTGGAAACACCATATATTTT. This translates into CAEKEGSGNTIYF.

The rearrangement uses TRBV11-2 and TRBJ1-2, with a tentative D call TRBD1 (5 bases). The CDR3 sequence is 14 residues long. Germline CDR1 reads SGHAT; CDR2 reads FQNNGV. The V and J ends lost 7 bases and 8 bases respectively, with 20 bases between them. CDR3 nucleotide sequence: TGTGCCAGCACCAACTCAGGGAAGCTAGACGGCTACACCTTC. Protein product: CASTNSGKLDGYTF.

The chain joins TRBV28 to TRBJ2-5; the D gene is possibly TRBD2 (6 bases). The CDR3 loop spans 14 amino acids. The V end lost 6 bases, the J end lost 0 bases, and 11 bases lay between the germline ends. Germline CDR1 MDHEN, CDR2 SYDVKM. Written as DNA, the CDR3 is TGTGCCAGCAGCTCGGCGGGGAACCAAGAGACCCAGTACTTC. Translated, it gives CASSSAGNQETQYF.

V usage is TRBV27 and J usage is TRBJ1-2; no clear D gene. The CDR3 consists of 12 residues. The germline gives CDR1 MNHEY, CDR2 SMNVEV (reference sequence). The germline V and J ends were trimmed by 5 bases and 2 bases, with 6 bases remaining between them. The CDR3 sequence is CASSGRNYGYTF. CDR3 nucleotides: TGTGCCAGCAGTGGGCGGAACTATGGCTACACCTTC.

The V call is TRBV14, the J call TRBJ2-5; the D is unclear. Germline CDR1 and CDR2: SGHDN and FVKESK. The CDR3 extends over 12 amino acids. Trimming stripped 1 base from V and 4 bases from J, with 4 bases between. This chain's CDR3 is CASSQVLETQYF. The CDR3 DNA follows: TGTGCCAGCAGCCAAGTTCTAGAGACCCAGTACTTC.

CDR3 residues: CASSLVASGSGTGELFF. CDR3 coding DNA: TGTGCCAGCAGCTTAGTGGCTAGCGGGAGTGGCACCGGGGAGCTGTTTTTT. V gene TRBV7-9 combines with J gene TRBJ2-2, with 10 bases aligning to TRBD2. The length of the CDR3 is 17 residues. V gave up 1 base and J gave up 4 bases; unmatched junction bases: 6. Germline CDR1 and CDR2: SEHNR and FQNEAQ (reference sequence).

V and J are TRBV6-5 and TRBJ2-1; D remains ambiguous. The CDR3 loop spans 14 amino acids. CDR1 is MNHEY and CDR2 is SVGAGI in the germline V gene. V was clipped by 2 bases and J by 0 bases, with 5 bases between them. The CDR3 sequence is CASSYQSSYNEQFF. CDR3 DNA sequence: TGTGCCAGCAGTTACCAGAGCTCCTACAATGAGCAGTTCTTC.

This rearrangement joins TRBV5-1 to TRBJ1-3; D unresolved. The CDR3 has 16 residues. Trimming pared 5 bases from V and 0 bases from J, leaving 15 bases between. Germline V gene data show CDR1 as SGHRS and CDR2 as YFSETQ. The CDR3 region has the DNA TGCGCCAGCAGTCCCGGCCCACTCCACTCTGGAAACACCATATATTTT. It is translated as CASSPGPLHSGNTIYF.

Concerning this clone: Other nucleotide sequences in the sample specify the same CDR3. The rearrangement joins TRBV30 to TRBJ1-5, with TRBD1 as a possible D gene (5 bases). Germline-derived CDR1 and CDR2 are GTSNPN and SVGIG (reference sequence). This CDR3 has 13 residues. The V gene lost 0 bases and the J gene lost 4 bases, with 7 bases spanning the gap. Here the CDR3 reads CAWSVSGNQPQHF. CDR3 nucleotide sequence: TGTGCCTGGAGTGTATCAGGGAATCAGCCCCAGCATTTT.

V is TRBV6-1 and J is TRBJ2-2; D gene ambiguous. V lost 6 bases and J 6 bases, leaving 11 bases between the germline ends. This CDR3 has 13 residues. Germline-derived CDR1 and CDR2 are MNHNS and SASEGT. This chain's CDR3 is CASSPLSPGELFF. DNA for the CDR3: TGTGCCAGCAGCCCCCTTTCACCCGGGGAGCTGTTTTTT.

In the case of this clone: A much larger clone sits a single nucleotide away, making a read error possible. In the same sample, other DNA sequences code for this CDR3. This rearrangement joins TRBV10-3 to TRBJ1-1; tentative D call: TRBD1 (5 bases). V was trimmed by 6 bases and J by 1 base, leaving 6 bases between them. Germline assignment: CDR1 ENHRY and CDR2 SYGVKD. There are 12 residues in the CDR3. CDR3 sequence: CAISTGNTEAFF. CDR3 nucleotide sequence: TGTGCCATCAGCACAGGGAACACTGAAGCTTTCTTT.

V and J are TRBV29-1 and TRBJ2-7; TRBD1 aligns across 8 bases. J gave up 4 bases and V 6 bases, and 14 bases lay outside the gene matches. The CDR3 is 15 residues long. Germline V gene sequence: CDR1 SQVTM, CDR2 ANQGSEA. CDR3 nucleotides: TGCAGCGTGAAACCGTCGGGGCAGGGGGCATACGAGCAGTACTTC. Protein product: CSVKPSGQGAYEQYF.

V gene TRBV18 combines with J gene TRBJ1-5, with TRBD1 identical over 8 bases. The V gene end was trimmed by 4 bases and the J gene end by 9 bases; junction bases not matched to a gene: 5. The CDR3 has 13 amino acids. CDR1 is KGHSH, CDR2 LQKENI, per germline. CDR3 nucleotides: TGTGCCAGCTCACGGCAGGACAGGGCGCCCCAGCATTTT. Its protein is CASSRQDRAPQHF.

This chain joins TRBV5-4 and TRBJ1-4; 10 bases match TRBD1. This CDR3 region has 16 residues. V trimming: 2 bases; J trimming: 7 bases; junction bases outside the gene matches: 8. Germline assignment: CDR1 SGHNT and CDR2 YYREEE (reference sequence). The CDR3 DNA sequence: TGTGCCAGCAGCTTTACTTCGACAGGGGGCGGTGAAAAACTGTTTTTT. It encodes CASSFTSTGGGEKLFF. The whole variable domain, remainder taken from reference TRBV5-4 and TRBJ1-4, is ETGVTQSPTHLIKTRGQQVTLRCSSQSGHNTVSWYQQALGQGPQFIFQYYREEENGRGNFPPRFSGLQFPNYSSELNVNALELDDSALYLCASSFTSTGGGEKLFFGSGTQLSVL.

CDR3 in amino acids: CASSLQGVGANVLTF. CDR3 DNA: TGTGCCAGCAGCTTACAGGGGGTTGGGGCCAACGTCCTGACTTTC. The chain is built from TRBV7-9 and TRBJ2-6; TRBD1 matches at 7 bases. The CDR3 consists of 15 residues. V gave up 2 bases and J gave up 3 bases; unmatched junction bases: 1. Germline assignment: CDR1 SEHNR and CDR2 FQNEAQ (reference sequence).

The chain uses TRBV5-1 and TRBJ2-1; D uncertain. The CDR3 length is 15 residues. Germline CDR1 reads SGHRS; CDR2 reads YFSETQ. The V and J ends lost 1 base and 0 bases respectively, with 8 bases between them. The CDR3 protein is CASSLPGTSYNEQFF. The CDR3 DNA follows: TGCGCCAGCAGCTTGCCGGGTACCTCCTACAATGAGCAGTTCTTC. The full variable domain, rest sourced from reference TRBV5-1 and TRBJ2-1, is KAGVTQTPRYLIKTRGQQVTLSCSPISGHRSVSWYQQTPGQGLQFLFEYFSETQRNKGNFPGRFSGRQFSNSRSEMNVSTLELGDSALYLCASSLPGTSYNEQFFGPGTRLTVL.

This chain connects TRBV28 to TRBJ1-4, with unresolved D. CDR3 length: 13 residues. The V gene's germline CDR1 is MDHEN and CDR2 SYDVKM. Trimming left V 10 bases short and J 3 bases short, with 12 bases between. The CDR3 DNA follows: TGTGCCACCCGCGGCAGATCTAATGAAAAACTGTTTTTT. Translation: CATRGRSNEKLFF. Variable domain in full (rest from reference TRBV28 and TRBJ1-4): DVKVTQSSRYLVKRTGEKVFLECVQDMDHENMFWYRQDPGLGLRLIYFSYDVKMKEKGDIPEGYSVSREKKERFSLILESASTNQTSMYLCATRGRSNEKLFFGSGTQLSVL.

The rearrangement uses TRBV6-1 and TRBJ1-6; D remains unclear. V gave up 1 base and J gave up 6 bases, with 7 bases separating them. Per the germline V gene, CDR1 is MNHNS and CDR2 is SASEGT. The length of the CDR3 is 14 residues. The CDR3 nucleotides are TGTGCCAGCAGTGAAGGGTCCCTTAATTCACCCCTCCACTTT. Its translation is CASSEGSLNSPLHF.